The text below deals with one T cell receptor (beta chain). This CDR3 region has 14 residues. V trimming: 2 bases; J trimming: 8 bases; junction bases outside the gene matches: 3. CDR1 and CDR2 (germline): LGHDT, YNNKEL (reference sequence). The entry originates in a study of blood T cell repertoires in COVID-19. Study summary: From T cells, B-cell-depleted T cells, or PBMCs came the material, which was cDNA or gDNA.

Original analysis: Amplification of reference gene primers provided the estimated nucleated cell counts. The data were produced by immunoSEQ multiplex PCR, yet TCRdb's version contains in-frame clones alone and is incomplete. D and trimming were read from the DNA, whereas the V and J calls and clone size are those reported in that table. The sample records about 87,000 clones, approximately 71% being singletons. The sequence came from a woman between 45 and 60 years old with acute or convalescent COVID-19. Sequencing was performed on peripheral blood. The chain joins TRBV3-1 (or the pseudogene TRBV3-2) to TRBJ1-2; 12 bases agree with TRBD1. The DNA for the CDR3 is TGTGCCAGCAGCCAACTGGGACAGGGGGCCGGCTACACCTTC. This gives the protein CASSQLGQGAGYTF.